These 12 T cell receptor beta chains came from one sample sequenced in a study of Graves' ophthalmopathy and Graves' hyperthyroidism (dated by TCRdb to the late 2010s). Data came from an Illumina HiSeq 2000. TCR beta CDR3 regions were amplified from RNA transcripts for repertoire sequencing. The first round of RT-PCR was done with HTBI primers and the Qiagen OneStep RT-PCR kit, and was followed by a second round of multiplex PCR, then size selection and purification. TCRdb trimmed public reads at Q25 via fastp, called clones via MiXCR and kept in-frame beta chains. Entries are consolidated by CDR3 protein sequence, retaining the most common genes and DNA. For this sample there are 300,000 to 450,000 distinct CDR3 sequences; 17% appear just once. The biggest ten clones account for 2% to 2.5% of the sample. The sample taken for sequencing was peripheral blood. All receptors come from an adult woman with stable Graves' hyperthyroidism.

V gene TRBV28 combines with J gene TRBJ2-7; TRBD2 is a possible D gene (5 bases). The V and J ends lost 5 bases and 0 bases respectively, with 14 bases between them. The CDR3 loop spans 15 amino acids. Germline assignment: CDR1 MDHEN and CDR2 SYDVKM. The CDR3 DNA follows: TGTGCCAGCAGTCCACATAGCGTGAGCTCCTACGAGCAGTACTTC. Translating it yields CASSPHSVSSYEQYF.

This clonotype was found once. This chain links TRBV6-1 with TRBJ2-5; possibly TRBD1 for D (6 bases). The CDR3 is made up of 15 amino acids. V was trimmed by 7 bases and J by 2 bases, leaving 17 bases between them. The V gene's germline CDR1 is MNHNS and CDR2 SASEGT. CDR3 protein: CASTTRDMEQETQYF. In DNA, the CDR3 is TGTGCCAGCACCACCCGGGACATGGAGCAAGAGACCCAGTACTTC.

Turning to this clonotype: A much larger clone lies a single base off, so this may be a read error. This CDR3 fails to terminate in the conserved phenylalanine or tryptophan, so it likely reflects a read error. This chain links TRBV30 with TRBJ2-6, with no clear D. V lost 4 bases, J lost 1 base, and 14 bases lay in between. The CDR3 extends over 16 amino acids. Germline V CDR1 and CDR2: GTSNPN, SVGIG (reference sequence). The CDR3 spells CAWTAQYRSGANVLTV. The CDR3 DNA is TGTGCCTGGACAGCCCAGTATCGTTCTGGGGCCAACGTCCTGACTGTC.

In its sample, this clonotype was seen many times. V and J are TRBV28 and TRBJ2-2, with 9 nucleotides matching TRBD1. V lost 6 bases and J lost 4; bases outside the gene matches: 9. The CDR3 extends over 16 amino acids. CDR1 is MDHEN, CDR2 SYDVKM, per germline. The CDR3 DNA follows: TGTGCCAGCAGCTGGGGACAGGGAGTATTCACCGGGGAGCTGTTTTTT. Translated: CASSWGQGVFTGELFF.

This clonotype appeared many times. V and J are TRBV10-3 and TRBJ2-5, with TRBD1 as a possible D gene (7 bases). Between the trimmed V and J ends, which lost 4 bases and 7 bases, there was a span of 16 bases. Germline loops: CDR1 ENHRY, CDR2 SYGVKD. CDR3 size: 14 residues. The CDR3 DNA reads TGTGCCATCAGTGCCCAGGGGGAGGAGGGGACCCAGTACTTC. It translates to CAISAQGEEGTQYF.

This clonotype has at least ten counts. The chain has TRBV4-1 and TRBJ2-7; 11 nucleotides align to TRBD2. Looked up from germline, CDR1 is MGHRA and CDR2 is YSYEKL. CDR3 length: 19 amino acids. J gave up 0 bases and V 0 bases, and 10 bases lay outside the gene matches. The chain's CDR3 is CASSQDFGLAGGYSYEQYF. CDR3 DNA sequence: TGCGCCAGCAGCCAAGATTTTGGGCTAGCGGGAGGCTACTCCTACGAGCAGTACTTC.

Ten or more counts support this clonotype. The chain uses TRBV27 and TRBJ1-1, with D unresolved. The ends were cut back, 1 base at V and 8 bases at J, with 8 bases in the middle. There are 12 residues in the CDR3. CDR1 MNHEY and CDR2 SMNVEV come from the germline V gene (reference sequence). CDR3 loop: CASSLWGQEAFF. CDR3 nucleotide sequence: TGTGCCAGCAGTTTATGGGGTCAGGAAGCTTTCTTT.

Concerning this clonotype: This could be a read error, since a much larger clone is one nucleotide away. The genes are TRBV5-1 and TRBJ2-5; 7 positions agree with TRBD1. V gave up 7 bases and J gave up 2 bases; unmatched junction bases: 8. The CDR3 length is 14 residues. CDR1 SGHRS and CDR2 YFSETQ come from the germline V gene. CDR3 sequence: CASGTGTAQETQYF. CDR3 in DNA: TGCGCCAGCGGCACCGGGACAGCTCAAGAGACCCAGTACTTC. Combining the CDR3 with reference TRBV5-1 and TRBJ2-5 gives the whole variable domain KAGVTQTPRYLIKTRGQQVTLSCSPISGHRSVSWYQQTPGQGLQFLFEYFSETQRNKGNFPGRFSGRQFSNSRSEMNVSTLELGDSALYLCASGTGTAQETQYFGPGTRLLVL.

This clonotype was picked up many times. This chain uses TRBV18 with TRBJ2-7, with TRBD2 matching over 7 bases. V trimming: 3 bases; J trimming: 7 bases; junction bases outside the gene matches: 9. Germline V lookup: CDR1 KGHSH, CDR2 LQKENI. The CDR3 runs 14 residues. CDR3 in amino acids: CASSPQAGLSEQYF. The CDR3 bases are TGTGCCAGCTCACCCCAAGCGGGATTATCTGAGCAGTACTTC.

This clonotype was recorded a few times. This rearrangement joins TRBV28 to TRBJ1-5; D is unresolved. V lost 4 bases and J 5 bases, leaving 3 bases between the germline ends. Germline CDR1 and CDR2: MDHEN and SYDVKM. The CDR3 runs to 11 residues. The CDR3 here is CASSSYQPQHF. Written as DNA, the CDR3 is TGTGCCAGCAGTTCTTATCAGCCCCAGCATTTT.

This clonotype was counted between two and nine times. This chain joins TRBV5-1 and TRBJ2-5, with D possibly TRBD2 on 5 matching bases. The CDR3 runs to 13 residues. Germline CDR1 SGHRS, CDR2 YFSETQ. Deletions cut 5 bases from V and 1 base from J, with 9 bases between. The CDR3 DNA is TGCGCCAGCAGACCCGGGATCCAAGAGACCCAGTACTTC. Translation: CASRPGIQETQYF.

This clonotype showed up just a few times. Since the CDR3 does not end with the conserved phenylalanine or tryptophan, this likely comes from a read error. V usage is TRBV6-5 and J usage is TRBJ1-5, with D hard to call. Trimming took off 4 bases at V and 0 bases at J, with 10 bases between the two ends. CDR1 MNHEY and CDR2 SVGAGI come from the germline V gene. This CDR3 has 15 residues. The CDR3 here is CASSSTIYSNQPQHL. The CDR3 DNA sequence: TGTGCCAGCAGTTCGACCATTTATAGCAATCAGCCCCAGCATTTA.